These 4 T cell receptor beta chains were sequenced from one sample in a study of blood T cells in healthy people across ages. A second PCR of roughly 7 to 11 cycles used a sample-barcoded 5' primer and a J-beta primer mix. MiXCR, run by TCRdb on the 5' RACE reads, gives a single entry per CDR3 protein. The repertoire holds roughly 800,000 distinct CDR3 sequences, roughly 25% seen once, with 3% to 4.5% in the top ten. This sample was shared with a second study, whose subject was T cells of mothers and their children.

Sequencing was performed on blood. Receptor source: a boy aged 5-17 years in good health.

This clonotype was observed a few times. The rearrangement joins TRBV5-6 to TRBJ2-1; D may correspond to TRBD1 or TRBD2 (5 bases each). Germline CDR1 reads SGHDT; CDR2 reads YYEEEE. This CDR3 region has 14 residues. V shed 6 bases and J shed 3 bases, with 13 bases lying between them. CDR3 DNA sequence: TGTGCCAGCAACCGGGACGGAGGCTACAATGAGCAGTTCTTC. It is translated as CASNRDGGYNEQFF.

This clonotype was picked up one time. V is TRBV4-3 and J is TRBJ1-5; tentative D call: TRBD1 (6 bases). Per germline, CDR1 LGHNA and CDR2 YSLEER. This CDR3 is 13 amino acids long. The ends were cut back, 4 bases at V and 8 bases at J, with 12 bases in the middle. DNA for the CDR3: TGCGCCAGCAGCCCTCAGGGGTGGGAGCCCCAGCATTTT. This encodes CASSPQGWEPQHF.

This clonotype was seen at least ten times. The chain is built from TRBV7-3 and TRBJ2-7, with 8 bases matching TRBD1. With V trimmed by 6 bases and J by 5 bases, 6 bases remained unmatched. Germline CDR1 and CDR2: SGHTA and FQGTGA. There are 13 residues in the CDR3. CDR3 protein: CASSLDRAHEQYF. The CDR3 bases are TGTGCCAGCAGTTTGGACAGGGCCCACGAGCAGTACTTC.

This clonotype was found a few times. The genes are TRBV12-3 or TRBV12-4 and TRBJ1-4; TRBD1 might be the D (6 bases). The CDR3 covers 15 residues. V dropped 5 bases and J dropped 3 bases, with 13 bases sitting between them. The CDR3 DNA follows: TGTGCCAGCAGTCTAACAGGGATAGCTAATGAAAAACTGTTTTTT. Protein sequence: CASSLTGIANEKLFF.